This T cell receptor beta chain appears in the sequencing data of a study of monozygotic twins with inflammatory bowel disease (dated by TCRdb to between 2019 and 2020). For the study in its entirety: In total, roughly 30 monozygotic twin pairs made up the full study: 19 Danish pairs, all IBD-discordant, plus nine German pairs, of which four were IBD-concordant and five were IBD-discordant. The search for disease-associated traits relied mainly on comparing IBD patients with their genetically identical healthy co-twins within discordant pairs. Each individual had, on average, about 151 000 unique TCRalpha sequences and 181 000 unique TCRbeta sequences available for analysis.

Findings and caveats that apply to the study as a whole: Repertoire similarity did not differ between concordant and discordant twins, possibly due to limited statistical power. IBD patients shared fewer clonotypes with other individuals than healthy twins did, most markedly in patients showing signs of disease activity. Because patients were on differing immunosuppressive treatments, the repertoires may have picked up extra background noise and inter-individual variability. A decrease in TCRbeta repertoire diversity, as measured by inverse Simpson index, was observed in IBD patients compared with their healthy co-twins. The results gave no support for a single strong signal or clonotype linked to IBD. Different T cell subtypes could not be distinguished in the analysis.

Receptor libraries were prepared by 5' RACE. Each TCR library was prepared from roughly 3,800 ng of total RNA. For each sample, cDNA was synthesized in eight separate reactions using SMARTScribe reverse transcriptase. Unique molecular identifiers containing a 6-nucleotide sample barcode were introduced through template switching during cDNA synthesis. Two nested PCRs of around 15 and 10 cycles amplified the TCRalpha and TCRbeta cDNA, and bead purification followed each PCR. Before amplification, the cDNA was both treated with uracil DNA-glycosylase and purified with the QIAquick PCR purification kit. The second PCR was the step at which Illumina TruSeq-compatible adapters and sample-specific barcodes were added. TapeStation and Qubit were used to check library quality and concentration, and 4 to 6 ng of each library went into the pool. The pooled libraries were sequenced with 2 x 100 bp reads and custom sequencing primers on an Illumina HiSeq2500 single-index Rapid Run. Turning to the authors' computational methods: MiGEC version 1.2.6 was used for UMI-based consensus assembly, which corrected PCR and sequencing errors. MiXCR version 2.1.1 was used for V(D)J alignment, clonotype assembly and CDR3 extraction. Normalisation of gene usage, clonotype sharing and MAIT/NKT TCR abundance was achieved by analysing the top 1000, 10 000 and 20 000 clonotypes per sample. Diversity was computed as the inverse Simpson index with the vegan R package after downsampling to 27 000 UMIs. Statistical testing used paired Mann-Whitney U tests on the discordant twin pairs and applied Benjamini-Hochberg correction for multiple testing. TCRdb reprocessed the public reads and reports one entry per CDR3 protein sequence, without DNA. What appears here as the V and J calls and clone size reflects TCRdb's work, not the paper's. The sample table records about 380,000 distinct CDR3 sequences. Approximately 2.4% of the sample rests with the top ten.

Regarding this clonotype: There is no known antigen for this receptor.

From each donor, a roughly 2.5 ml peripheral blood sample was drawn into PAXgene tubes and stored at -80 degrees C. Total RNA was isolated from whole blood with the PAXgene blood miRNA kit on an automated QIAcube, without T cell sorting. Peripheral blood from monozygotic twin pairs who were concordant or discordant for inflammatory bowel disease underwent deep TCRalpha and TCRbeta repertoire profiling using unique molecular barcoding. Smoking habits were recorded for all twin pairs, and individuals were classified as current, former or never smokers. This receptor was obtained from a human donor with ulcerative colitis or Crohn's disease, or a healthy co-twin of an affected twin (not recorded which). Sequenced input: blood.

The CDR3 here reads CASSRGTIEETQYF. The chain couples TRBV5-1 to TRBJ2-5; TCRdb picks TRBD1, but there is no DNA to check that call. The CDR3 covers 14 residues, taking in both the cysteine and the phenylalanine. No nucleotide data were recorded. CDR1 SGHRS and CDR2 YFSETQ are derived from the germline V gene.